This TCR beta chain was sequenced in a study of metastatic and nonmetastatic thyroid tumors. TCRdb redid the clone calls on the PCR reads using MiXCR. The data show over 45,000 clones, 22% seen once. Patients had received no treatment of any kind before thyroid surgery. This clone was observed a few times. This CDR3 is built from 13 residues. CDR1 and CDR2 (germline): MNHNS, SASEGT. V lost 8 bases to trimming and J lost 1 base, with 11 bases between them. The J gene is TRBJ2-5, the V gene TRBV6-1; no firm D call. The sequenced sample was blood. This receptor was identified in a male donor with papillary thyroid cancer or a benign thyroid nodule (not recorded which). Some clones in this sample may be carry-over from other donors' samples. In DNA, the CDR3 is TGTGCCAGCGGCCCAGAAGTCCAAGAGACCCAGTACTTC. This sequence encodes CASGPEVQETQYF.